The sequence of this T cell receptor beta chain was determined in a study of CD8 T cells in Susac syndrome. As for the study in general: Patients with Susac syndrome were, at the time of blood collection, therapy-naive, maintained on corticosteroids, or maintained on intravenous immunoglobulin alone.

The CDR3 is 15 amino acids. Germline values: CDR1 DFQATT, CDR2 SNEGSKA (reference sequence). V lost 0 bases and J 5 bases, leaving 17 bases between the germline ends. Sequencing of TCR beta was carried out in blood CD8+ and CD4+ T cells. The authors reverse transcribed roughly 0.5 to 1 ug RNA with random hexamers. Each CDR3 protein gets one entry after TCRdb re-called the immunoSEQ multiplex PCR reads with MiXCR. The sample carries 150,000 or so distinct CDR3 sequences, 85% to 95% recorded once. The V gene is TRBV20-1, the J gene TRBJ2-7; TRBD2 is a possible D gene (6 bases). Sequenced material: CD4+ T cells from PBMCs. This TCR was recovered from a human donor with Susac syndrome. The CDR3 coding sequence is TGCAGTGCTAGAGATTCGTCGGGGGAGATGGACGAGCAGTACTTC. It specifies CSARDSSGEMDEQYF.